The rows below give T cell receptor beta chains drawn from one sample of a study of control samples from healthy donors and cancer patients. Sequenced by immunoSEQ multiplex PCR; TCRdb stores in-frame clones only, minus some. The sample has around 140,000 clones, roughly 90% seen once. Sequenced input: blood. The receptors stem from a man aged 35-49 years in good health. Both conserved end residues are part of each CDR3. Fields, in order: CDR3 length, V gene, D gene, clone size, J gene, CDR3 DNA, CDR3 protein. A D gene is named only where the DNA matches it firmly. Rows give clone size only sometimes, using once, few, many, or a class for an expanded clone.

14	TRBV13	-	-	TRBJ1-1	TGTGCCAGCAGCTTAAGGGGCGGGAACACTGAAGCTTTCTTT	CASSLRGGNTEAFF
16	TRBV4-1	-	-	TRBJ1-5	TGCGCCAGCAGCCAAGACCCCCCCAGGCTCAATCAGCCCCAGCATTTT	CASSQDPPRLNQPQHF
14	TRBV5-1	-	-	TRBJ1-6	TGCGCCAGCAGCTTCGAGCGAACTAATTCACCCCTCCACTTT	CASSFERTNSPLHF
14	TRBV5-1	-	-	TRBJ2-5	TGCGCCAGCAGCTTGATGACAGACCAAGAGACCCAGTACTTC	CASSLMTDQETQYF
14	TRBV7-2	-	-	TRBJ2-3	TGTGCCAGCAGTCCCCGCGTGGGTGGGGATACGCAGTATTTT	CASSPRVGGDTQYF
13	TRBV24-1	-	-	TRBJ1-2	TGTGCCACCAGTGGGGGTTCGGGCGATGGCTACACCTTC	CATSGGSGDGYTF
14	TRBV5-1	-	-	TRBJ2-7	TGCGCCAGCAGCTTGGACCCCGACCTCAGCGAGCAGTACTTC	CASSLDPDLSEQYF
13	TRBV28	-	-	TRBJ1-1	TGTGCCAGCAGTCAGTTCGAGAACACTGAAGCTTTCTTT	CASSQFENTEAFF
16	TRBV5-4	-	-	TRBJ2-3	TGTGCCAGCAGCTTGGGGGGCAGGCGGACCACAGATACGCAGTATTTT	CASSLGGRRTTDTQYF
17	TRBV7-2	-	-	TRBJ1-5	TGTGCCAGCAGTTCCCCCCCCTTCAGGGGCCATGGACAGCCCCAGCATTTT	CASSSPPFRGHGQPQHF
16	TRBV9	-	once	TRBJ2-3	TGTGCCAGCAGCTCCCCCTTGACAGGCCCCACAGATACGCAGTATTTT	CASSSPLTGPTDTQYF
14	TRBV27	-	few	TRBJ1-4	TGTGCCAGCAGTTCTGCGGGGACCGGTGAAAAACTGTTTTTT	CASSSAGTGEKLFF
15	TRBV18	TRBD2	-	TRBJ2-5	TGTGCCAGCTCACCGACTAGCGGGGGACAAGAGACCCAGTACTTC	CASSPTSGGQETQYF
13	TRBV5-1	-	once	TRBJ2-2	TGCGCCAGCAGCTTGGCGCAGGGCGGGGAGCTGTTTTTT	CASSLAQGGELFF
14	TRBV6-2/TRBV6-3	TRBD1	-	TRBJ2-1	TGTGCCAGCAGCACAGGGGGCAGCTACAATGAGCAGTTCTTC	CASSTGGSYNEQFF
14	TRBV7-2	-	-	TRBJ2-5	TGTGCCAGCAGCCCTCACCCCGGTGGGGAGACCCAGTACTTC	CASSPHPGGETQYF
15	TRBV7-2	-	-	TRBJ1-5	TGTGCCAGCAGCCCCCTACCGGGAGGCAATCAGCCCCAGCATTTT	CASSPLPGGNQPQHF
15	TRBV7-9	-	-	TRBJ1-6	TGTGCCAGCAGCCTAAGGGGGAGCGGCGACTCACCCCTCCACTTT	CASSLRGSGDSPLHF
15	TRBV27	TRBD2	-	TRBJ2-5	TGTGCCAGCTCCCCCTTGGGACTACAGGTGGCGACCCAGTACTTC	CASSPLGLQVATQYF
13	TRBV29-1	TRBD1	-	TRBJ1-1	TGCAGCGTGATGGGACAGATGAACACTGAAGCTTTCTTT	CSVMGQMNTEAFF
12	TRBV29-1	-	-	TRBJ1-2	TGCAGCGTTGCCTTCTTTAACTATGGCTACACCTTC	CSVAFFNYGYTF
15	TRBV11-1	-	-	TRBJ1-6	TGTGCCAGCAGCTTAGGGGCAGGAGAATATTCACCCCTCCACTTT	CASSLGAGEYSPLHF
14	TRBV3-1/TRBV3-2	-	few	TRBJ1-5	TGTGCCAGCAGCCTAGGACAGTCCAATCAGCCCCAGCATTTT	CASSLGQSNQPQHF
14	TRBV19	-	-	TRBJ1-1	TGTGCCAGTAGTACTCGAACAGACCAGGGAGAAGCTTTCTTT	CASSTRTDQGEAFF
16	TRBV18	TRBD1	-	TRBJ1-4	TGTGCCAGCTCACCACCGCGCACAGGGGAACATGAAAAACTGTTTTTT	CASSPPRTGEHEKLFF
14	TRBV9	-	-	TRBJ2-3	TGTGCCAGCAGCGGCACAAGATCCACAGATACGCAGTATTTT	CASSGTRSTDTQYF
12	TRBV7-8	-	-	TRBJ2-3	TGTGCCAGCAGCGCGAGTGGGGATACGCAGTATTTT	CASSASGDTQYF
10	TRBV30	-	-	TRBJ1-2	TGTGCCTGGCGGAAGGCCGGCTACACCTTC	CAWRKAGYTF
13	TRBV19	TRBD1	-	TRBJ1-1	TGTGCCAGTAGACAGGGGTCGAACACTGAAGCTTTCTTT	CASRQGSNTEAFF
14	TRBV5-1	TRBD1	-	TRBJ2-5	TGCGCCAGCAGCTCCCCCTCACAGGGGGAGACCCAGTACTTC	CASSSPSQGETQYF
15	TRBV6-5	-	-	TRBJ1-2	TGTGCCAGCAGTTACTCGGGACAAACCTCTCAGGAATGCACCTTC	CASSYSGQTSQECTF
15	TRBV11-2	TRBD1	-	TRBJ2-3	TGTGCCAGCAGCTTCGGACAGGGGAGCACAGATACGCAGTATTTT	CASSFGQGSTDTQYF
13	TRBV3-1/TRBV3-2	-	-	TRBJ2-5	TGTGCCAGCAGCCAAGATGGGTGGCGGGGCTCATACTTC	CASSQDGWRGSYF
13	TRBV3-1/TRBV3-2	TRBD1	-	TRBJ1-5	TGTGCCAGCAGCCGAGACAGGGCTCAGCCCCAGCATTTT	CASSRDRAQPQHF
17	TRBV7-9	-	-	TRBJ2-1	TGTGCCAGCAGCTTAACCGCCGGGACTTCCGGCAGGGATGAGCAGTTCTTC	CASSLTAGTSGRDEQFF
17	TRBV7-9	TRBD2	-	TRBJ2-1	TGTGCCAGCAGCCCACAGCTCAGAGCGGGGGGCATCAATGAGCAGTTCTTC	CASSPQLRAGGINEQFF
12	TRBV12-3/TRBV12-4	-	-	TRBJ1-1	TGTGCCAGCAGTTTGGAGAGACCTCGGGCTTTCTTT	CASSLERPRAFF
13	TRBV15	-	-	TRBJ1-3	TGTGCCACCAGCAGAGACAGGGGAAACACCATATATTTT	CATSRDRGNTIYF
16	TRBV18	TRBD2	-	TRBJ2-3	TGTGCCAGCTCAGATCTAGCGGGGGGGACCGCAGATACGCAGTATTTT	CASSDLAGGTADTQYF
15	TRBV27	TRBD1	-	TRBJ2-7	TGTGCCAGCAGTTTAGAGCCAGGGGGTCACTACGAGCAGTACTTC	CASSLEPGGHYEQYF
14	TRBV5-4	-	-	TRBJ2-7	TGTGCCAGCAGCTTGGTCAGGGGACCCGCCGAGCAGTACTTC	CASSLVRGPAEQYF
13	TRBV5-1	TRBD1	-	TRBJ1-4	TGCGCCAGCAGCTTGGACAGGGGGCATCAACTGTTTTTT	CASSLDRGHQLFF
14	TRBV5-1	-	-	TRBJ1-1	TGCGCCAGCAGCTTGGTTTCCGGGAACACTGAAGCTTTCTTT	CASSLVSGNTEAFF
13	TRBV3-1/TRBV3-2	TRBD1	-	TRBJ1-2	TGTGCCAGCAGCCTACGATGGACAGGTGGCTACACCTTC	CASSLRWTGGYTF
15	TRBV18	-	-	TRBJ1-4	TGTGCCAGCTCACCACTGGGGGGCCTAAATGAAAAACTGTTTTTT	CASSPLGGLNEKLFF
10	TRBV30	TRBD2	-	TRBJ2-5	TGTGCCGGGGGGGAAGAGACCCAGTACTTC	CAGGEETQYF
11	TRBV29-1	-	-	TRBJ2-5	TGCAGCGTTGATCTCAGTGAGACCCAGTACTTC	CSVDLSETQYF